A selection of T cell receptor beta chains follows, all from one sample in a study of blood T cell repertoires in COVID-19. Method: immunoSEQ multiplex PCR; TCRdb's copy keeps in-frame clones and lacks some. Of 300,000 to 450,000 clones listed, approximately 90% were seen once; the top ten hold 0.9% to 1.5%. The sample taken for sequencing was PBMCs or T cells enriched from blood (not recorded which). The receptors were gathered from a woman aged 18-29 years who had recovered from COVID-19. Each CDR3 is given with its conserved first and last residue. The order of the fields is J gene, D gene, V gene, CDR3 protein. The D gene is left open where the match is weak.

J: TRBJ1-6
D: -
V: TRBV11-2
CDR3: CASSLSEANSPLHF

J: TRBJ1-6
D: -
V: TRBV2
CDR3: CASRPTGFSYNSPLHF

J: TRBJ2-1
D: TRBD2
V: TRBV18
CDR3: CASSPRSSGSSYNEQFF

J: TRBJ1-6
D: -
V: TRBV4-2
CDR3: CASSQERKSNSPLHF

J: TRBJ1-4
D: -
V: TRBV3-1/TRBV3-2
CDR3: CASSHQGRNEKLFF

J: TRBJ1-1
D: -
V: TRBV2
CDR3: CASSPKGGYTEAFF

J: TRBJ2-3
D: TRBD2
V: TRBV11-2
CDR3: CASSFTRGGVGTDTQYF

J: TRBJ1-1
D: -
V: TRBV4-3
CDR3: CASSQEMNLNTEAFF

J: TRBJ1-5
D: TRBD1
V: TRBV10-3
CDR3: CAISEPDRGDGNQPQHF

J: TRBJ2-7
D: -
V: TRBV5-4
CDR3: CASSGGDSYSYEQYF